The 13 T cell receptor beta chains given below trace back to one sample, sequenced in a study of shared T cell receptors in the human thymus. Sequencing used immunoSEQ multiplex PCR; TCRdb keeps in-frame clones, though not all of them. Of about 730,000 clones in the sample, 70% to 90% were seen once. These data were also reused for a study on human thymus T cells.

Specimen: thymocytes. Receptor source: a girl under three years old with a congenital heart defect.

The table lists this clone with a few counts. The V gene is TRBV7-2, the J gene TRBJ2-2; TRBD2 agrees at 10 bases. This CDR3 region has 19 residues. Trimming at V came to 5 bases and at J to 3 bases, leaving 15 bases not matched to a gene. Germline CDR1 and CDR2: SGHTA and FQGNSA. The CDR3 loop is CASSHTTSGEGKDTGELFF. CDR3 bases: TGTGCCAGCAGCCACACCACTAGCGGGGAAGGGAAAGACACCGGGGAGCTGTTTTTT. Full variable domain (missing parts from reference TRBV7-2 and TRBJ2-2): GAGVSQSPSNKVTEKGKDVELRCDPISGHTALYWYRQSLGQGLEFLIYFQGNSAPDKSGLPSDRFSAERTGGSVSTLTIQRTQQEDSAVYLCASSHTTSGEGKDTGELFFGEGSRLTVL.

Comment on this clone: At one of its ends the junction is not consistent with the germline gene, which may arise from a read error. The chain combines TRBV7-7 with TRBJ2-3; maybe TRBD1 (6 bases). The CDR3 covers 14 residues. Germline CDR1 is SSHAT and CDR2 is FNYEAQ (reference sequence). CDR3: CASSPGASQDTQYF. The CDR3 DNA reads TGTGCTAGCAGCCCAGGGGCCTCCCAGGATACGCAGTATTTT.

In DNA form, the CDR3 reads TGTGCCAGCAGCTTAGCGGGGGGGCCGAATTCACCCCTCCACTTT. Its translation is CASSLAGGPNSPLHF. V is TRBV7-9 and J is TRBJ1-6; D possibly corresponds to TRBD1 (6 bases). Trimming left V 0 bases short and J 7 bases short, with 10 bases between. The CDR3 contains 15 residues. Germline CDR1 is SEHNR and CDR2 is FQNEAQ (reference sequence).

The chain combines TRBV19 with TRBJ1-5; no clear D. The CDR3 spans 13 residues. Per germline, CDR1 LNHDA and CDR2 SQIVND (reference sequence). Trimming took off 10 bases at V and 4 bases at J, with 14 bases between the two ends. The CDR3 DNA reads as TGTGCCACCCGAGGGCGGGAAAATCAGCCCCAGCATTTT. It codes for CATRGRENQPQHF.

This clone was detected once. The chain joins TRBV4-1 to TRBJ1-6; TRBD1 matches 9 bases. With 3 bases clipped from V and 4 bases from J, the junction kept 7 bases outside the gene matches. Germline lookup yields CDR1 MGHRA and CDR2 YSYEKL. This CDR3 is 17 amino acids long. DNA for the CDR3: TGCGCCAGCAGCCATGGGACAGGGTCAGGGTATAATTCACCCCTCCACTTT. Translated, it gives CASSHGTGSGYNSPLHF.

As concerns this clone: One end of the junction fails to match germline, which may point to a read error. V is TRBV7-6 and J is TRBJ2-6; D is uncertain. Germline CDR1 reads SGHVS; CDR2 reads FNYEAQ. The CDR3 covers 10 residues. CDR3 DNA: TGCCGCGTTGGGGCCAACGTCCTGACTTTC. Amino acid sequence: CRVGANVLTF.

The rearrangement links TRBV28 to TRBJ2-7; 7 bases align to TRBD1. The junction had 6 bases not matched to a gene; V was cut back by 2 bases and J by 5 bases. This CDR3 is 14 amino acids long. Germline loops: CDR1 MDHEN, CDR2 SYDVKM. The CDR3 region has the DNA TGTGCCAGCAGTTTACCCGACAGGGTGGACGAGCAGTACTTC. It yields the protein CASSLPDRVDEQYF.

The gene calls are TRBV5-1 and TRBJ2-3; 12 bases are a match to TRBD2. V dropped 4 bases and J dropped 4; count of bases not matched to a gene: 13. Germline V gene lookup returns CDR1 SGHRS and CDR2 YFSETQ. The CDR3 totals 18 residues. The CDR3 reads CASSHNQPRTSGADTQYF. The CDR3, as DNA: TGCGCCAGCAGCCACAACCAGCCCCGGACTAGCGGGGCAGATACGCAGTATTTT.

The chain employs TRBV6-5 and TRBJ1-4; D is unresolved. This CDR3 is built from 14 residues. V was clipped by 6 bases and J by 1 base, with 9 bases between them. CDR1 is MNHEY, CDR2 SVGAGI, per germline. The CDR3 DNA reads TGTGCCAGCAGGGCACATATAACTAATGAAAAACTGTTTTTT. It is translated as CASRAHITNEKLFF.

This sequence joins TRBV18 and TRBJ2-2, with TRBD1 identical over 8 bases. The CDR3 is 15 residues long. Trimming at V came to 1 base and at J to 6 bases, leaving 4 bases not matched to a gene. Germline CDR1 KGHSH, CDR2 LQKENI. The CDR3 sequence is CASSPRRGLAGELFF. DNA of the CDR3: TGTGCCAGCTCACCACGCAGGGGGCTGGCCGGGGAGCTGTTTTTT.

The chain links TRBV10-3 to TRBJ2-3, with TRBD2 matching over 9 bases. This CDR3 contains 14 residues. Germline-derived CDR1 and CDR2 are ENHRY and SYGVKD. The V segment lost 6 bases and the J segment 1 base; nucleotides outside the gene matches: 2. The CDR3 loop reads CAIRSSGGTDTQYF. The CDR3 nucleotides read TGTGCCATCAGGTCTAGCGGGGGCACAGATACGCAGTATTTT.

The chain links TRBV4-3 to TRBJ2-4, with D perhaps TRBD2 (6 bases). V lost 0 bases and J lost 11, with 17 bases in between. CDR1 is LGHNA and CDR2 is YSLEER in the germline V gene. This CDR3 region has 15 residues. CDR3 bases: TGCGCCAGCAGCCAAGATGGTTCGGGGGAGTTAGTTCAGTACTTC. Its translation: CASSQDGSGELVQYF.

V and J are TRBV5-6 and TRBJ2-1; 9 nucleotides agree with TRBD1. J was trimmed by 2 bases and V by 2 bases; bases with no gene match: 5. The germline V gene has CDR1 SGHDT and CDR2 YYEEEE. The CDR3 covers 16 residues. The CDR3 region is CASSFHRGRPYNEQFF. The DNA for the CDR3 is TGTGCCAGCAGCTTTCACAGGGGGCGACCCTACAATGAGCAGTTCTTC.